The clone carrying this T cell receptor beta chain was picked up a small number of times. Source study methods: Cell counts per sample came from amplifying reference gene primers. This table comes from immunoSEQ multiplex PCR, and its TCRdb copy is limited to in-frame clones, with some not included. V and J calls and clone size are copied from that table; D and trimming were computed from the DNA. The table has roughly 250,000 clones, around 87% seen once. CDR1 is SGHNT and CDR2 is YENEEA in the germline V gene. The CDR3 sequence is 16 residues long. With 5 bases removed from V and 0 bases from J, the gap between germline ends came to 13 bases. The entry originates in a study of blood T cell repertoires in COVID-19. Overall study: Acute and convalescent COVID-19 specimens originated in the United States, Italy and Spain. Sample material is recorded as cDNA or gDNA derived from T cells, B-cell-depleted T cells, or PBMCs.

Material: peripheral blood. This chain joins TRBV11-3 and TRBJ2-2; TRBD1 is a possible D gene (6 bases). The source is a man aged 55 to 69 who had recovered from COVID-19. CDR3 region: CASSLGDTPNTGELFF. The DNA of the CDR3 is TGTGCCAGCAGCCTGGGGGACACGCCGAACACCGGGGAGCTGTTTTTT.